This T cell receptor (beta chain) stems from a study of blood T cell repertoires in COVID-19. In the study overall: In each case, the material was cDNA or gDNA derived from T cells, B-cell-depleted T cells, or PBMCs.

Only in-frame clones appear in the TCRdb table, and some are missing; sequencing was by immunoSEQ multiplex PCR. The table lists 200,000 to 250,000 clones, 87% of them singletons. The CDR3 has 13 amino acids. In germline, CDR1 is MNHEY, CDR2 SVGAGI. Trimming shortened V by 7 bases and J by 9 bases, and 13 bases separated the two germline ends. Two negative PCRs, clearance, or symptom resolution characterized the recovered Cohort 3 donors. The specimen was PBMCs or T cells enriched from blood (not recorded which). The sequence was collected from a man aged 25 to 40 who had recovered from COVID-19. The chain links TRBV6-5 to TRBJ1-6; maybe TRBD1 (6 bases). The DNA of the CDR3 is TGTGCCAGCACCCGGGGGGCCGGTTCACCCCTCCACTTT. As protein: CASTRGAGSPLHF.